Below, one TCR beta chain is given with its context. Antigen unknown. This sample was taken from a study of T cell responses to AZD1222 COVID-19 vaccine. Germline CDR1 is LGHNA and CDR2 is YSLEER. CDR3 size: 15 residues. V was clipped by 0 bases and J by 1 base, with 9 bases between them. Points from the study as a whole: A rise in Spike-specific TCR breadth and depth followed two AZD1222 doses. Across spike, vaccine-associated CD4 TCRs were found, dominant at 160-218 and 743-854. Per reports, nearly half of all spike-specific TCRs target regions that are unmutated in variants.

Generated by immunoSEQ multiplex PCR, the TCRdb table keeps only in-frame clones and is missing some. Here the sample spans 130,000 or so clones, 90% being singletons. The rearrangement links TRBV4-3 to TRBJ1-1; possibly TRBD1 for D (5 bases). This sequence was found in an adult in good health. Sequenced material: peripheral blood, taken on day 0 of AZD1222 vaccination. The CDR3 spells CASSQEPTGNTEAFF. The CDR3 coding sequence is TGCGCCAGCAGCCAAGAACCAACAGGGAACACTGAAGCTTTCTTT.